What follows is one TCR beta chain and its context. The CDR3 covers 16 residues. V gave up 5 bases and J gave up 0 bases; unmatched junction bases: 7. Per the germline V gene, CDR1 is MNHEY and CDR2 is SMNVEV (reference sequence). Profiled with immunoSEQ multiplex PCR; TCRdb holds only in-frame clones, not every one. Here the sample spans 45,000 to 50,000 clones, more than 65% being singletons. This entry is derived from a study of T cells in tumors after PD-1 blockade. Study information: Patients had no prior checkpoint blockade, systemic immunosuppressants, or anti-cancer therapy within 4 weeks. Treatment was either pembrolizumab 200 mg every 3 weeks or cemiplimab 350 mg every 2 weeks.

Genomic DNA template from tumor biopsies or peripheral blood, 616 ng to 6,004 ng input. The clonotype comes from a human donor with advanced basal cell or squamous cell carcinoma (not recorded which). The material sequenced was PBMCs, taken before anti-PD-1 therapy. The rearrangement joins TRBV27 to TRBJ2-4; 7 nucleotides match TRBD1. DNA for the CDR3: TGTGCCAGCAGTACAAGGGACAGTCTAGCCAAAAACATTCAGTACTTC. Translation gives CASSTRDSLAKNIQYF.